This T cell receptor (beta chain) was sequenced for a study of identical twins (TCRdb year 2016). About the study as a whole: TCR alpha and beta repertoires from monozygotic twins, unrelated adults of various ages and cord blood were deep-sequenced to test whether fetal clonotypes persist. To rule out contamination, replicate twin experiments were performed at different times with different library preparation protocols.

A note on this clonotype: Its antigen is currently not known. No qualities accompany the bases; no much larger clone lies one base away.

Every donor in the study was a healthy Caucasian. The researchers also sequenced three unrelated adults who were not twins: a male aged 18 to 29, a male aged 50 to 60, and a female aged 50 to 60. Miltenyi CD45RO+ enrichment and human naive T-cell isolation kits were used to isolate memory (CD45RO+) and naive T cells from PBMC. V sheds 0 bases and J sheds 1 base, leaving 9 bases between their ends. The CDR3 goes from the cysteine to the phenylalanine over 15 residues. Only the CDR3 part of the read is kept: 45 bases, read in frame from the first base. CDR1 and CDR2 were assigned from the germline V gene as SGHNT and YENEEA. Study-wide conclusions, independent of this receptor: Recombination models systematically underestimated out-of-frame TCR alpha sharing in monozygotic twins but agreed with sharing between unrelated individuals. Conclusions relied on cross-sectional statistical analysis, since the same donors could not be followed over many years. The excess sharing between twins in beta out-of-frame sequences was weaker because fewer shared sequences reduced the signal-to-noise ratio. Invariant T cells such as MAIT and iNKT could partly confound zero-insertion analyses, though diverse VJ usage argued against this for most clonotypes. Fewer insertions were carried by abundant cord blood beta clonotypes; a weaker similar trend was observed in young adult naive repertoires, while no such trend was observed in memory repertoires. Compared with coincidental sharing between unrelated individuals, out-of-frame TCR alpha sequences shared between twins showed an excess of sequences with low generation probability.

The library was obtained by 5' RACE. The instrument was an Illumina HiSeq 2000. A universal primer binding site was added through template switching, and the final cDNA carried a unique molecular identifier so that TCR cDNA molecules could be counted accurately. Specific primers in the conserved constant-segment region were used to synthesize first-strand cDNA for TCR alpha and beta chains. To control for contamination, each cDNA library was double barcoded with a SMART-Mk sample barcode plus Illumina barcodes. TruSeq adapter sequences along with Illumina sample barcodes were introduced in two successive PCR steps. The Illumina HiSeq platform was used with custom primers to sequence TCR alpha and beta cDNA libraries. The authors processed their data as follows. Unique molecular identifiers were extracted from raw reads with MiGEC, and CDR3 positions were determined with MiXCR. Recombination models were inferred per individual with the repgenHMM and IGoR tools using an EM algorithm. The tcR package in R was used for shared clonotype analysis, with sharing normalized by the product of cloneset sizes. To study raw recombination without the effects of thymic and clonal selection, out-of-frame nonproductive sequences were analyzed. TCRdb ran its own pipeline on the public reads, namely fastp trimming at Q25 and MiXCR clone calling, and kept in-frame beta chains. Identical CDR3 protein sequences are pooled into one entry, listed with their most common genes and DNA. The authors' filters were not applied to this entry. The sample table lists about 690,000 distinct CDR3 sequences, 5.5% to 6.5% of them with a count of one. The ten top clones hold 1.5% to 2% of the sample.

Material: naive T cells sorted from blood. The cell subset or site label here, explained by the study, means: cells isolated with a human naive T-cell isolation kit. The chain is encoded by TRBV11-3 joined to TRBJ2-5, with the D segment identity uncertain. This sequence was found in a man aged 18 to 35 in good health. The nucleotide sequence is TGTGCCAGCAGCTTAGATTTTGGGGTCCAAGAGACCCAGTACTTC. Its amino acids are CASSLDFGVQETQYF.